This TCR beta chain is from a study of T cells in Graves' hyperthyroidism and ophthalmopathy. Ten or more counts support this clonotype. RNA transcripts provided the source from which TCR beta CDR3 regions were amplified. When the TCR CDR3 underwent first-round RT-PCR, the HTBI primer set was used. TCRdb independently ran MiXCR on the multiplex PCR reads; one entry per CDR3 protein. The top ten hold approximately 27% of the sample, which has 300,000 to 500,000 distinct CDR3 sequences, over 12% seen once. Trimming took off 5 bases at V and 2 bases at J, with 19 bases between the two ends. The germline V gene encodes CDR1 DFQATT and CDR2 SNEGSKA (reference sequence). There are 15 residues in the CDR3.

The sequenced sample consisted of blood. This clonotype was obtained from a man aged 45-65 years with Graves' ophthalmopathy. The V and J genes are TRBV20-1 and TRBJ2-7, with a weak D call TRBD2 (5 bases). The CDR3 DNA reads as TGCAGTGCTCACCCCTCGGACTCCGGAACCTACGAGCAGTACTTC. It yields the protein CSAHPSDSGTYEQYF.